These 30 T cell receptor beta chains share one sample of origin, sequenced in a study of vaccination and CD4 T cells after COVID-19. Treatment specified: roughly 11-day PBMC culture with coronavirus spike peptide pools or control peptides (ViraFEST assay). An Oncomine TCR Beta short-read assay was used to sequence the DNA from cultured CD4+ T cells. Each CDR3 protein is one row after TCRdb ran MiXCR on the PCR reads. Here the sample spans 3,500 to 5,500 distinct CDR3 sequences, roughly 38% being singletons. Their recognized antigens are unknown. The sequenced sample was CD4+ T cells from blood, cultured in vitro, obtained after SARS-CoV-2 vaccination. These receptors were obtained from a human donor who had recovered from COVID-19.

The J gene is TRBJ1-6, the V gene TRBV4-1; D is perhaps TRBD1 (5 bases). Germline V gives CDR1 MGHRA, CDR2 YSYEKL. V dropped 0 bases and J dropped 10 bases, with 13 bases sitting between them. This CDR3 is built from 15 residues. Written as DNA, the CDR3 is TGCGCCAGCAGCCAAGACAGTCAGGGAAGGTCACCCCTCCACTTT. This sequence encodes CASSQDSQGRSPLHF.

The CDR3 loop is CASSPGQTTNEKLFF. The CDR3 DNA reads as TGTGCCAGCAGCCCGGGGCAAACAACTAATGAAAAACTGTTTTTT. The gene calls are TRBV7-9 and TRBJ1-4; the D gene is possibly TRBD1 (5 bases). The V and J ends lost 5 bases and 0 bases respectively, with 10 bases between them. The CDR3 has 15 residues. The V gene's germline CDR1 is SEHNR and CDR2 FQNEAQ (reference sequence).

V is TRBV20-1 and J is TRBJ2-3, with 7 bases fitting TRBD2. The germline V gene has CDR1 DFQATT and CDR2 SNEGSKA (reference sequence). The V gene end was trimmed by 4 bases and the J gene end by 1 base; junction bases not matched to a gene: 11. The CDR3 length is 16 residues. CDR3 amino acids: CSATPGEGDGTDTQYF. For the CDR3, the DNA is TGCAGTGCTACACCGGGGGAGGGAGACGGCACAGATACGCAGTATTTT.

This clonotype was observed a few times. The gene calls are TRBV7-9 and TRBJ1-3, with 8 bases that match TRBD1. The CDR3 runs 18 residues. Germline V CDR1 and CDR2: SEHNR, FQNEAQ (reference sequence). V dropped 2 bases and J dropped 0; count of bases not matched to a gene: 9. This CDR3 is CASSLTTGDLHSGNTIYF. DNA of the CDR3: TGTGCCAGCAGCTTAACGACAGGGGACCTTCACTCTGGAAACACCATATATTTT.

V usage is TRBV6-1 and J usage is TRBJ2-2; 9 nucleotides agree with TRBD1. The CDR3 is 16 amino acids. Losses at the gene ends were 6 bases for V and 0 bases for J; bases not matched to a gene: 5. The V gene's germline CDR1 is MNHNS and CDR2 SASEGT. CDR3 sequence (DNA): TGTGCCAGCAGAAGACAGGGGGTCACGAACACCGGGGAGCTGTTTTTT. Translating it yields CASRRQGVTNTGELFF.

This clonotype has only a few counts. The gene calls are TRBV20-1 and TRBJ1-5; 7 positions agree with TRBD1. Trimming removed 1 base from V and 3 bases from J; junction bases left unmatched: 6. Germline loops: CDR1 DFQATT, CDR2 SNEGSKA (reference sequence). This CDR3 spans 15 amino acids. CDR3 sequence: CSARAGTASNQPQHF. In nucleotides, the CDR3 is TGCAGTGCTAGAGCCGGGACAGCTTCCAATCAGCCCCAGCATTTT.

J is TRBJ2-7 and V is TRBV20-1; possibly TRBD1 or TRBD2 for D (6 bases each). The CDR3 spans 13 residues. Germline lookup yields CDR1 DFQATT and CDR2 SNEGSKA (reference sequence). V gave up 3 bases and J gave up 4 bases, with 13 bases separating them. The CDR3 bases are TGCAGTGCTAGTCCGGGGGCGAGATACGAGCAGTACTTC. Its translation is CSASPGARYEQYF.

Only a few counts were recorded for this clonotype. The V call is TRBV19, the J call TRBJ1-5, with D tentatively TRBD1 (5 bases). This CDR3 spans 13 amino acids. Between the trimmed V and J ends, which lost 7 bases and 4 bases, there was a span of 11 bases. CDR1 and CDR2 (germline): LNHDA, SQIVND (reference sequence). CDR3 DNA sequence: TGTGCCAGTAATGTAGGGGTGAATCAGCCCCAGCATTTT. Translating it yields CASNVGVNQPQHF.

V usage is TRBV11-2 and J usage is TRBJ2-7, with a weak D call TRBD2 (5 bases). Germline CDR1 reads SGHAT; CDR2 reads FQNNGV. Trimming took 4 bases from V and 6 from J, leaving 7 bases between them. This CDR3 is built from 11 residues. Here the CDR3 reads CASSSGSEQYF. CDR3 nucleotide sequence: TGTGCCAGCAGCTCGGGGTCCGAGCAGTACTTC.

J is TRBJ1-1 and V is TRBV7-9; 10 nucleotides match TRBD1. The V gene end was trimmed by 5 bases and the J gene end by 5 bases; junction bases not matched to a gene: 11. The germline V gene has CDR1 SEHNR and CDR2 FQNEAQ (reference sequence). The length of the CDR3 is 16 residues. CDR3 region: CASSLLTGGGWTEAFF. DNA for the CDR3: TGTGCCAGCAGCCTCTTGACAGGGGGCGGATGGACTGAAGCTTTCTTT.

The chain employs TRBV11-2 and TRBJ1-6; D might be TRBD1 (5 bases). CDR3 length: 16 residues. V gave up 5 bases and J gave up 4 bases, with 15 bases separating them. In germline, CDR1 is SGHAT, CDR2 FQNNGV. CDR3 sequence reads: CASSLRGVIYNSPLHF. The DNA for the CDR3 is TGTGCCAGCAGCCTCCGGGGGGTGATATATAATTCACCCCTCCACTTT.

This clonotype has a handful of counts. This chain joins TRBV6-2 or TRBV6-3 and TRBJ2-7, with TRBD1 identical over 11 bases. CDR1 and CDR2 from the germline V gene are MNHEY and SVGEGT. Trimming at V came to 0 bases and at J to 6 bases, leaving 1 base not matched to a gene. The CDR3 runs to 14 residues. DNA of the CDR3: TGTGCCAGCAGTTACTCCGGGACAGGGGGCGAGCAGTACTTC. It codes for CASSYSGTGGEQYF.

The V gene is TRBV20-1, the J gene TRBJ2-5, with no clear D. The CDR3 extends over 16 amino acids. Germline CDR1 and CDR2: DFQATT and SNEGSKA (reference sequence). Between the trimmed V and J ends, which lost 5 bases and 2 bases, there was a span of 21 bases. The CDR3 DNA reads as TGCAGTGCTTACACAACCCTCCTTGCGTCACAAGAGACCCAGTACTTC. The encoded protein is CSAYTTLLASQETQYF.

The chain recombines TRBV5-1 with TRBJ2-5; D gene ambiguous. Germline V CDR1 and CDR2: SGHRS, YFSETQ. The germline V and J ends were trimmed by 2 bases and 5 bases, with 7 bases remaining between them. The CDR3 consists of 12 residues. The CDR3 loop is CASSFFRETQYF. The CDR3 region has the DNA TGCGCCAGCAGCTTCTTCCGGGAGACCCAGTACTTC.

The CDR3 bases are TGTGCCAGTAGTACCTCACAGGAAAGGTATGGCTACACCTTC. Translated, it gives CASSTSQERYGYTF. The chain joins TRBV19 to TRBJ1-2, with a weak D call TRBD1 (5 bases). The V and J ends lost 4 bases and 5 bases respectively, with 14 bases between them. Per germline, CDR1 LNHDA and CDR2 SQIVND (reference sequence). The CDR3 loop spans 14 amino acids.

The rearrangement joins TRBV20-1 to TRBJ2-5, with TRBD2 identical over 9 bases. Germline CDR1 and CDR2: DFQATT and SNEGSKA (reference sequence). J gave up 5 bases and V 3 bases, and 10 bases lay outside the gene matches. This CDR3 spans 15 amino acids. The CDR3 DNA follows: TGCAGTGCTAGTTGGTTAGCGGGAGTAGGGGAGACCCAGTACTTC. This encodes CSASWLAGVGETQYF.

Here the CDR3 reads CASSLGRSSYNEQFF. CDR3 DNA: TGTGCCAGTAGTCTTGGCAGGAGCTCCTACAATGAGCAGTTCTTC. The gene calls are TRBV19 and TRBJ2-1; D gene ambiguous. V lost 5 bases to trimming and J lost 0 bases, with 11 bases between them. CDR1 LNHDA and CDR2 SQIVND come from the germline V gene (reference sequence). This CDR3 contains 15 residues. The whole variable domain, filled in from reference TRBV19 and TRBJ2-1, reads DGGITQSPKYLFRKEGQNVTLSCEQNLNHDAMYWYRQDPGQGLRLIYYSQIVNDFQKGDIAEGYSVSREKKESFPLTVTSAQKNPTAFYLCASSLGRSSYNEQFFGPGTRLTVL.

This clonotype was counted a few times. CDR3 sequence reads: CASSDSGGADTQYF. As DNA, the CDR3 is TGTGCCAGCAGTGACTCTGGTGGGGCAGATACGCAGTATTTT. The rearrangement links TRBV6-4 to TRBJ2-3; unclear D gene. This CDR3 spans 14 amino acids. The V gene's germline CDR1 is MRHNA and CDR2 SNTAGT. V was trimmed by 0 bases and J by 4 bases, leaving 8 bases between them.

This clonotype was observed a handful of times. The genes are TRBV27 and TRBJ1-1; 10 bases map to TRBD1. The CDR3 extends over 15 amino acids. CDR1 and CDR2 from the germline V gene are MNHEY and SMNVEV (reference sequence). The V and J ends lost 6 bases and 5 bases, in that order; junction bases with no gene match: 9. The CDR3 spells CASRSDRGRGTEAFF. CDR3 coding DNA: TGTGCCAGCAGATCCGACAGGGGGCGAGGTACTGAAGCTTTCTTT.

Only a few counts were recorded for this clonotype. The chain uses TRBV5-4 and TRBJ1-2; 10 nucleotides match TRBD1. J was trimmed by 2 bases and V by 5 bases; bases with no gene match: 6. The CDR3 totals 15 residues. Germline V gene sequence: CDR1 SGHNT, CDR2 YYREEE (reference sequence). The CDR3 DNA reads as TGTGCCAGCAGTACCGGGACAGGGGCCAACTATGGCTACACCTTC. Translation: CASSTGTGANYGYTF.

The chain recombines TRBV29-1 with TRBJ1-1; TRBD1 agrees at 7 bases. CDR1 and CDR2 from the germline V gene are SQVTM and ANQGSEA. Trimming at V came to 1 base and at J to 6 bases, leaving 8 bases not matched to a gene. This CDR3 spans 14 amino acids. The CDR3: CSVEAPRGSAEAFF. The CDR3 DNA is TGCAGCGTTGAAGCTCCCAGGGGGTCCGCTGAAGCTTTCTTT.

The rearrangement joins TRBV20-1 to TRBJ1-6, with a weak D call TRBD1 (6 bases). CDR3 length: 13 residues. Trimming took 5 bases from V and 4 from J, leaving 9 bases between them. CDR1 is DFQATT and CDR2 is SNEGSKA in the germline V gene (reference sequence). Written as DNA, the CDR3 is TGCAGTGCTGGTACAGGGTATAATTCACCCCTCCACTTT. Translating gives CSAGTGYNSPLHF.

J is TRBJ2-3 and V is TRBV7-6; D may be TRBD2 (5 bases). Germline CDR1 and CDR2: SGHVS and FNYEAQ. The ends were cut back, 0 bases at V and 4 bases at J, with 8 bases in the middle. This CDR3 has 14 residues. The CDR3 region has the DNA TGTGCCAGCAGCTTAGCACTAGGACCAGATACGCAGTATTTT. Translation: CASSLALGPDTQYF.

The CDR3 loop reads CSARVSGGAGTQYF. The CDR3 DNA reads as TGCAGTGCTAGAGTTTCAGGGGGCGCGGGGACCCAGTACTTC. The chain employs TRBV20-1 and TRBJ2-5, with 8 bases lining up with TRBD1. The CDR3 has 14 amino acids. With 1 base clipped from V and 7 bases from J, the junction kept 8 bases outside the gene matches. CDR1 and CDR2 (germline): DFQATT, SNEGSKA (reference sequence).

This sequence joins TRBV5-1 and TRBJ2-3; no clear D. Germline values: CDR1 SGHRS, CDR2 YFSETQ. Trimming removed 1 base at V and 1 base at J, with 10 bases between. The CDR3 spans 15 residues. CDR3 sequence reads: CASSLPPFGTDTQYF. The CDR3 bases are TGCGCCAGCAGCTTGCCCCCCTTCGGCACAGATACGCAGTATTTT.

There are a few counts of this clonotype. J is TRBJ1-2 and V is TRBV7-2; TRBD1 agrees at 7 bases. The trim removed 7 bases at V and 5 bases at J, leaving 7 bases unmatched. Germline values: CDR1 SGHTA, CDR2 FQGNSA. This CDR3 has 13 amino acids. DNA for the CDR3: TGTGCCAGCAACCGACAGGGAGAATATGGCTACACCTTC. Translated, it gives CASNRQGEYGYTF.

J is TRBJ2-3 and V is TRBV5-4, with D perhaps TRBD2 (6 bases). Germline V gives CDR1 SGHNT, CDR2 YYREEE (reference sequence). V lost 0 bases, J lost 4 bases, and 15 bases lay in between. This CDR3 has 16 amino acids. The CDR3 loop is CASSLAERVPADTQYF. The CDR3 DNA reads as TGTGCCAGCAGCTTGGCAGAGCGGGTCCCAGCAGATACGCAGTATTTT.

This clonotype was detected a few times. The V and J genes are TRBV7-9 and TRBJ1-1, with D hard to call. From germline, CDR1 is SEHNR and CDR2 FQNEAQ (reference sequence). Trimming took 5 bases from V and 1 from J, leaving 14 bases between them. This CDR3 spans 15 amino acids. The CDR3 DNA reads TGTGCCAGCAGCCTCCTGGATAGGCCGAACACTGAAGCTTTCTTT. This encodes CASSLLDRPNTEAFF.

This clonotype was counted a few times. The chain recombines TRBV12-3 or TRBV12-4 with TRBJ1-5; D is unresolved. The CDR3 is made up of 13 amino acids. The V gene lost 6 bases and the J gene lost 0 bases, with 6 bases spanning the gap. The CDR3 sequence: CASSAYSNQPQHF. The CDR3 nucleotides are TGTGCCAGCAGCGCTTATAGCAATCAGCCCCAGCATTTT.

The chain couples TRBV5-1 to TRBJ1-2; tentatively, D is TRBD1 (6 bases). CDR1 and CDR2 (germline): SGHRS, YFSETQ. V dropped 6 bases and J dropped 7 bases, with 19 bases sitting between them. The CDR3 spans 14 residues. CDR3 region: CASKGGTALGGYTF. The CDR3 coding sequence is TGCGCCAGCAAAGGGGGTACAGCTCTGGGTGGCTACACCTTC.